Presented here are 10 T cell receptor beta chains from one specimen sequenced in a study of cytomegalovirus exposure and HLA in healthy donors. The primer mix had 60 Vbeta and 13 Jbeta primers. Profiling relied on immunoSEQ multiplex PCR, and the TCRdb table lists in-frame clones only, not all of them. The sample holds over 150,000 clones, approximately 80% seen once. The specimen sequenced was PBMCs. The receptors derive from a man aged 25-40 years in good health and CMV-seropositive.

V usage is TRBV7-3 and J usage is TRBJ2-7, with D possibly being TRBD1 (5 bases). Germline lookup yields CDR1 SGHTA and CDR2 FQGTGA. V lost 1 base and J lost 1, with 11 bases in between. CDR3 length: 15 amino acids. The CDR3 DNA sequence: TGTGCCAGCAGCTTAATGCACACAGGATCCTACGAGCAGTACTTC. It yields the protein CASSLMHTGSYEQYF.

This chain joins TRBV4-1 and TRBJ2-5, with 8 nucleotides matching TRBD1. The tail of the sequence fits TRBJ2-7 better, so the J call may be wrong. The CDR3 is 14 residues long. Germline CDR1 is MGHRA and CDR2 is YSYEKL. The CDR3 sequence is CASSQGQDTYEQYF. CDR3 bases: TGCGCCAGCAGCCAGGGACAGGATACCTACGAGCAGTACTTC.

This clone was found once. The chain is built from TRBV5-1 and TRBJ2-7; 7 bases line up with TRBD1. CDR1 SGHRS and CDR2 YFSETQ come from the germline V gene. The CDR3 sequence is 17 residues long. The V and J ends lost 5 bases and 2 bases, in that order; junction bases with no gene match: 16. As DNA, the CDR3 is TGCGCCAGCAGTCAACTTGGGACAGAGAGATTGCCCTACGAGCAGTACTTC. Translation: CASSQLGTERLPYEQYF.

The chain employs TRBV7-8 and TRBJ1-6, with TRBD1 matching 7 bases. V dropped 3 bases and J dropped 6; count of bases not matched to a gene: 2. The length of the CDR3 is 14 residues. Looked up from germline, CDR1 is SGHVS and CDR2 is FQNEAQ. Here the CDR3 reads CASSLGQTNSPLHF. For the CDR3, the DNA is TGTGCCAGCAGCTTGGGACAGACTAATTCACCCCTCCACTTT.

Of note for this clone: The sample contains more than one DNA sequence encoding this CDR3. The rearrangement joins TRBV7-9 to TRBJ2-7; D may be TRBD1 (6 bases). This CDR3 spans 14 amino acids. The V end lost 1 base, the J end lost 2 bases, and 9 bases lay between the germline ends. Germline V lookup: CDR1 SEHNR, CDR2 FQNEAQ (reference sequence). The CDR3 nucleotides are TGTGCCAGCAGCTTAGTCGGACAGACCTACGAGCAGTACTTC. Translated: CASSLVGQTYEQYF.

The CDR3: CASSQTVGLAGNNEQFF. As DNA, the CDR3 is TGTGCCAGCAGCCAAACCGTCGGACTAGCGGGTAACAATGAGCAGTTCTTC. The V gene is TRBV4-2, the J gene TRBJ2-1, with 11 bases aligning to TRBD2. This CDR3 region has 17 residues. V was clipped by 2 bases and J by 5 bases; unmatched bases: 8. Germline CDR1 reads LGHNA; CDR2 reads YNFKEQ.

The rearrangement uses TRBV5-6 and TRBJ1-1; TRBD1 is a possible D gene (6 bases). Germline assignment: CDR1 SGHDT and CDR2 YYEEEE. The CDR3 sequence is 16 residues long. Trimming took 5 bases from V and 2 from J, leaving 19 bases between them. The CDR3 nucleotides read TGTGCCAGCAGTAGGTTCGAACAGGGAATTAACACTGAAGCTTTCTTT. Translating it yields CASSRFEQGINTEAFF. The whole variable domain, filled in from reference TRBV5-6 and TRBJ1-1, reads DAGVTQSPTHLIKTRGQQVTLRCSPKSGHDTVSWYQQALGQGPQFIFQYYEEEERQRGNFPDRFSGHQFPNYSSELNVNALLLGDSALYLCASSRFEQGINTEAFFGQGTRLTVV.

In its sample, this clone was seen a few times. This chain uses TRBV5-1 with TRBJ2-3, with 9 bases fitting TRBD1. With 4 bases clipped from V and 0 bases from J, the junction kept 6 bases outside the gene matches. Germline V gene lookup returns CDR1 SGHRS and CDR2 YFSETQ. The CDR3 has 16 amino acids. The CDR3 sequence is CASSAPGTGSTDTQYF. The DNA of the CDR3 is TGCGCCAGCAGCGCCCCCGGGACAGGGAGCACAGATACGCAGTATTTT. The whole variable domain, remainder taken from reference TRBV5-1 and TRBJ2-3, is KAGVTQTPRYLIKTRGQQVTLSCSPISGHRSVSWYQQTPGQGLQFLFEYFSETQRNKGNFPGRFSGRQFSNSRSEMNVSTLELGDSALYLCASSAPGTGSTDTQYFGPGTRLTVL.

The V and J genes are TRBV2 and TRBJ2-7; 8 nucleotides line up with TRBD1. Germline trimming cut 3 bases from V and 3 bases from J; bases unmatched to any gene: 4. Germline CDR1 is SNHLY and CDR2 is FYNNEI. This CDR3 comprises 14 residues. Here the CDR3 DNA reads TGTGCCAGCAGTGAGGAGACAGGGGTCTACGAGCAGTACTTC. Translating it yields CASSEETGVYEQYF.

The V gene is TRBV29-1, the J gene TRBJ2-2; maybe TRBD2 (6 bases). V lost 4 bases, J lost 3 bases, and 12 bases lay in between. The CDR3 length is 14 residues. Germline V gene sequence: CDR1 SQVTM, CDR2 ANQGSEA. This CDR3 reads CSVGIGGHTGELFF. CDR3 DNA: TGCAGCGTTGGAATCGGGGGTCACACCGGGGAGCTGTTTTTT.